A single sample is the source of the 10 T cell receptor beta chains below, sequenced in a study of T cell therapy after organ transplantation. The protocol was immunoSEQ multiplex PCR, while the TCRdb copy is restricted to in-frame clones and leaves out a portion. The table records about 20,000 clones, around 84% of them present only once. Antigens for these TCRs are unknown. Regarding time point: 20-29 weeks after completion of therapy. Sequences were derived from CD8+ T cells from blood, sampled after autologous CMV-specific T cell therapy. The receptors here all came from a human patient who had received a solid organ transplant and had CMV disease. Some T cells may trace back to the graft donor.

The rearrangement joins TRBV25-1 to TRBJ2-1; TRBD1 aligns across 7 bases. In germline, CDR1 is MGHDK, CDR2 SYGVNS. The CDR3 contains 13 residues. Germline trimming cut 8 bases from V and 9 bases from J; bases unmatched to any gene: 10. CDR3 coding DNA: TGTGCCAGCGGACCCGGGACAGCTCGTGAGCAGTTCTTC. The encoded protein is CASGPGTAREQFF.

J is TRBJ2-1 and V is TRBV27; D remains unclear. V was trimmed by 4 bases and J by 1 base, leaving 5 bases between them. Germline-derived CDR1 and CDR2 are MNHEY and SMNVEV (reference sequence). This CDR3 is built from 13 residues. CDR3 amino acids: CASSWGSYNEQFF. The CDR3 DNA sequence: TGTGCCAGCAGTTGGGGTTCCTACAATGAGCAGTTCTTC.

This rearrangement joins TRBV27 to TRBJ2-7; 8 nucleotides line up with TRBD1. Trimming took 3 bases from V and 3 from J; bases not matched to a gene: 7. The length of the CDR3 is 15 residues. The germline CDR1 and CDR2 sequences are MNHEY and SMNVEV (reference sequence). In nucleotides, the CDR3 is TGTGCCAGCAGTTTTGGGACAGGTCCCGGCTACGAGCAGTACTTC. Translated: CASSFGTGPGYEQYF.

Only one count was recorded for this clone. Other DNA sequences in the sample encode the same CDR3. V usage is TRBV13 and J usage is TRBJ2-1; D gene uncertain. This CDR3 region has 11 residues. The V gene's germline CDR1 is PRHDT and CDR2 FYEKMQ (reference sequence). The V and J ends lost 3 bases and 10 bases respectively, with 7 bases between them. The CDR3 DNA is TGTGCCAGCAGCTTTCTCGGGGAGCAGTTCTTC. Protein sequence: CASSFLGEQFF. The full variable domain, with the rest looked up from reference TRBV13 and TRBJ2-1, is AAGVIQSPRHLIKEKRETATLKCYPIPRHDTVYWYQQGPGQDPQFLISFYEKMQSDKGSIPDRFSAQQFSDYHSELNMSSLELGDSALYFCASSFLGEQFFGPGTRLTVL.

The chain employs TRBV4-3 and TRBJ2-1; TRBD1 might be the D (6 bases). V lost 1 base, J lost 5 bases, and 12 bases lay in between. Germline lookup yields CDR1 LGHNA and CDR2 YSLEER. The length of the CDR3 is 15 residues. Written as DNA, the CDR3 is TGCGCCAGCAGCCAAGGGACAGACAGAAACAATGAGCAGTTCTTC. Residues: CASSQGTDRNNEQFF.

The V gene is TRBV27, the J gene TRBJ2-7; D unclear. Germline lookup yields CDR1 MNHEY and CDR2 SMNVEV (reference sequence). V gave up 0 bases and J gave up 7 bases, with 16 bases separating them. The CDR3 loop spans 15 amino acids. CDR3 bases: TGTGCCAGCAGTTTATCTGCCTATTCTTTTCGGGAGCAGTACTTC. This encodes CASSLSAYSFREQYF.

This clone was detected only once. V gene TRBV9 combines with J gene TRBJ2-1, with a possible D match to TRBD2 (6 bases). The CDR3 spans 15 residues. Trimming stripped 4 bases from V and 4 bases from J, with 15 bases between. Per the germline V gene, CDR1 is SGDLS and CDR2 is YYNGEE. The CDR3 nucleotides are TGTGCCAGCAGCCCCCAGCGGGCGCTGTACAATGAGCAGTTCTTC. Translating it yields CASSPQRALYNEQFF.

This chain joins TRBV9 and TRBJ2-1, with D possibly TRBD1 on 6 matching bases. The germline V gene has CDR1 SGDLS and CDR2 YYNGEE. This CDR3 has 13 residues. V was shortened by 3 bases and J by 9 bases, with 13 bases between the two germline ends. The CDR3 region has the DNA TGTGCCAGCAGCGGCAGGGGTGAGGGTGAGCAGTTCTTC. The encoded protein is CASSGRGEGEQFF.

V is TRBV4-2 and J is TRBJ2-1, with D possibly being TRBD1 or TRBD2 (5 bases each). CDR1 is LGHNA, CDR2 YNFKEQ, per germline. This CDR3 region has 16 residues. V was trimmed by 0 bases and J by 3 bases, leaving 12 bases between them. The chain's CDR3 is CASSQDWGSDYNEQFF. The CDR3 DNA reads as TGTGCCAGCAGCCAAGATTGGGGGTCTGACTACAATGAGCAGTTCTTC.

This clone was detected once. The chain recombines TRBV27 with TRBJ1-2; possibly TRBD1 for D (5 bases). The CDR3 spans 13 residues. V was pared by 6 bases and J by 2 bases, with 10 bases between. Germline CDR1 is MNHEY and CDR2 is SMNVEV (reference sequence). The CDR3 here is CASSLRGNYGYTF. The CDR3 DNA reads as TGTGCCAGCAGCCTAAGGGGAAACTATGGCTACACCTTC.